This entry features one T cell receptor (beta chain) sequence. Its target is unknown. This CDR3 is 13 amino acids long. Trimming took 2 bases from V and 8 from J, leaving 12 bases between them. Looked up from germline, CDR1 is MNHEY and CDR2 is SVGAGI. One entry per CDR3 protein results from TCRdb running MiXCR on the 5' RACE reads. Of about 290,000 distinct CDR3 sequences in the sample, 18% are singletons; the top ten hold roughly 23%. The sample belongs to a study of T-cell memory formation after mild COVID-19. Study overall: TCR clusters mostly belonged to single donors.

General study findings and limits: That cross-reactive memory joined was suggested by some responding clones appearing in pre-infection memory.

Specimen: PBMCs or a T cell subset sorted from them (not recorded which). The receptor was isolated from a man between 18 and 29 years old who had mild COVID-19 (a few samples of this study predate the infection). Cell type and time point are not known. The chain has TRBV6-5 and TRBJ1-2; D uncertain. The CDR3 reads CASSYIPTRGYTF. The CDR3 DNA reads TGTGCCAGCAGTTACATCCCGACAAGGGGCTACACCTTC.